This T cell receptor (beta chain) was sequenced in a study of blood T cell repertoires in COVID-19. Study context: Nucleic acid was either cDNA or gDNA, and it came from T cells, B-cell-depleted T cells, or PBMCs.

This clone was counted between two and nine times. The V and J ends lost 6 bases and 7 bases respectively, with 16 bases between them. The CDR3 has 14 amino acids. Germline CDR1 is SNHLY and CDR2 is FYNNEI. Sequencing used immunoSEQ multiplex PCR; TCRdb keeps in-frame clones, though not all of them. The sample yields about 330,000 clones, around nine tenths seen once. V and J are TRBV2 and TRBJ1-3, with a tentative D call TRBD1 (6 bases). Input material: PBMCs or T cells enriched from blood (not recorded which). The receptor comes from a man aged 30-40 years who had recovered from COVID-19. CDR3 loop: CASRGTTKRNTIYF. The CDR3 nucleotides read TGTGCCAGCAGGGGGACAACAAAAAGGAACACCATATATTTT.